This entry lists 14 T cell receptor beta chains sequenced from one sample in a study of regulatory T cells in long-lasting Graves disease. Time point denoted: newly diagnosed GD, antithyroid drugs for less than 3 months. Preparation of the TCR library used RNA extracted from PBMCs. Construction of the TCR beta libraries employed iRepertoire HTBI primers in conjunction with Arm-PCR of CDR3 regions. TCRdb re-called the multiplex PCR reads through MiXCR, storing one row per CDR3 protein. The sample lists about 380,000 distinct CDR3 sequences, about a sixth occurring once. Sequences were derived from peripheral blood mononuclear cells (PBMCs), sampled at new diagnosis, from a patient treated with antithyroid drugs. The receptors derive from a female donor with Graves disease.

This clonotype was counted a few times. The chain links TRBV28 to TRBJ2-7; TRBD1 aligns across 11 bases. This CDR3 spans 14 amino acids. Germline CDR1 and CDR2: MDHEN and SYDVKM. Trimming cost V 6 bases and J 7 bases; bases outside gene matches: 8. The CDR3: CASRIGTGGWEQYF. For the CDR3, the DNA is TGTGCCAGCAGAATTGGGACAGGGGGTTGGGAGCAGTACTTC.

This clonotype was counted many times. V is TRBV2 and J is TRBJ1-2, with 7 bases fitting TRBD1. From germline, CDR1 is SNHLY and CDR2 FYNNEI. Trimming at V came to 1 base and at J to 4 bases, leaving 6 bases not matched to a gene. The CDR3 extends over 15 amino acids. The CDR3 bases are TGTGCCAGCAGTGAAGTGGGGACAGTAGTCTATGGCTACACCTTC. This gives the protein CASSEVGTVVYGYTF.

Concerning this clonotype: This may stem from a read error, because a much larger clone lies one nucleotide away. V gene TRBV7-9 combines with J gene TRBJ2-7, with D perhaps matching TRBD2 (6 bases). Germline CDR1 reads SEHNR; CDR2 reads FQNEAQ (reference sequence). The CDR3 has 13 amino acids. CDR3 protein: CASTPRDSYGQYF. CDR3 DNA: TGTGCCAGCACACCCAGGGACTCCTACGGGCAGTACTTC.

This clonotype has a count of ten or more. The V and J genes are TRBV24-1 and TRBJ2-7, with TRBD1 identical over 7 bases. V lost 4 bases to trimming and J lost 7 bases; unmatched junction nucleotides: 9. Germline CDR1 is KGHDR and CDR2 is SFDVKD. This CDR3 is built from 14 residues. The CDR3 bases are TGTGCCACCAGTGAAGGGGGCCTGACGAGAGAGCAGTACTTC. Its protein is CATSEGGLTREQYF.

The chain links TRBV19 to TRBJ2-5; D is perhaps TRBD1 (7 bases). CDR3 length equals 14 residues. The germline gives CDR1 LNHDA, CDR2 SQIVND (reference sequence). The V gene lost 5 bases and the J gene lost 5 bases, with 15 bases spanning the gap. CDR3 protein: CASSPDRAGETQYF. CDR3 coding DNA: TGTGCCAGTAGTCCTGACAGGGCGGGGGAGACCCAGTACTTC.

The rearrangement uses TRBV7-2 and TRBJ2-5; TRBD2 aligns across 8 bases. Germline values: CDR1 SGHTA, CDR2 FQGNSA. The V and J ends lost 1 base and 3 bases, in that order; junction bases with no gene match: 7. The length of the CDR3 is 16 residues. In DNA, the CDR3 is TGTGCCAGCAGCTTAGTTCCCTTAGCGGGGAAAGAGACCCAGTACTTC. Its translation: CASSLVPLAGKETQYF.

V and J are TRBV20-1 and TRBJ2-7; 12 nucleotides agree with TRBD2. Germline V gives CDR1 DFQATT, CDR2 SNEGSKA (reference sequence). This CDR3 spans 18 amino acids. Losses at the gene ends were 0 bases for V and 5 bases for J; bases not matched to a gene: 14. The CDR3 is CSARDGFLAGGPTDEQYF. The CDR3 coding sequence is TGCAGTGCTAGAGATGGGTTTCTAGCGGGAGGGCCAACGGACGAGCAGTACTTC.

This chain connects TRBV6-5 to TRBJ2-6, with D hard to call. Germline values: CDR1 MNHEY, CDR2 SVGAGI. This CDR3 has 15 amino acids. V was trimmed by 2 bases and J by 4 bases, leaving 9 bases between them. The CDR3 DNA reads TGTGCCAGCAGTTACCAGGCCCCAGGGGCCAACGTCCTGACTTTC. Translating gives CASSYQAPGANVLTF.

This clonotype showed up many times. The chain joins TRBV9 to TRBJ2-1, with D uncertain. The ends were cut back, 4 bases at V and 4 bases at J, with 15 bases in the middle. CDR3 length: 15 amino acids. Germline V gene data show CDR1 as SGDLS and CDR2 as YYNGEE. The CDR3 is CASSHAFELYNEQFF. The CDR3 nucleotides read TGTGCCAGCAGCCATGCCTTCGAACTATACAATGAGCAGTTCTTC. Together with reference TRBV9 and TRBJ2-1, the CDR3 gives the full variable domain: DSGVTQTPKHLITATGQRVTLRCSPRSGDLSVYWYQQSLDQGLQFLIQYYNGEERAKGNILERFSAQQFPDLHSELNLSSLELGDSALYFCASSHAFELYNEQFFGPGTRLTVL.

This clonotype was observed a handful of times. J is TRBJ1-5 and V is TRBV12-3 or TRBV12-4; no firm D call. V lost 3 bases and J lost 6, with 15 bases in between. The CDR3 contains 15 residues. The CDR3 here is CASSFGHREAQPQHF. The CDR3 region has the DNA TGTGCCAGCAGTTTCGGCCACCGGGAGGCTCAGCCCCAGCATTTT.

CDR3 loop: CASSPRAGTVGELFF. Here the CDR3 DNA reads TGTGCCAGCAGCCCGAGAGCCGGCACAGTCGGGGAGCTGTTTTTT. V is TRBV13 and J is TRBJ2-2, with D hard to call. The CDR3 loop spans 15 amino acids. Germline V CDR1 and CDR2: PRHDT, FYEKMQ (reference sequence). Trimming took off 5 bases at V and 7 bases at J, with 17 bases between the two ends.

This clonotype occurred many times. The V gene is TRBV29-1, the J gene TRBJ1-1; 11 positions agree with TRBD1. The CDR3 extends over 16 amino acids. Germline CDR1 and CDR2: SQVTM and ANQGSEA. Losses at the gene ends were 4 bases for V and 3 bases for J; bases not matched to a gene: 10. The chain's CDR3 is CSVGSGQGEDYTEAFF. CDR3 nucleotides: TGCAGCGTTGGATCGGGACAGGGGGAGGATTACACTGAAGCTTTCTTT.

This clonotype was counted between two and nine times. This chain joins TRBV4-1 and TRBJ1-2, with D maybe TRBD1 (6 bases). Germline V gives CDR1 MGHRA, CDR2 YSYEKL. Trimming shortened V by 2 bases and J by 4 bases, and 14 bases separated the two germline ends. The CDR3 runs to 15 residues. The CDR3 DNA reads as TGCGCCAGCAGCCAAAATACTGGGACAATCTATGGCTACACCTTC. This encodes CASSQNTGTIYGYTF.

This clonotype was seen repeatedly, ten times or more. The chain combines TRBV11-2 with TRBJ2-7, with a weak D call TRBD2 (6 bases). Germline V gene data show CDR1 as SGHAT and CDR2 as FQNNGV. The CDR3 is 14 residues long. Trimming removed 1 base at V and 3 bases at J, with 10 bases between. This CDR3 is CASSLGDSVYEQYF. For the CDR3, the DNA is TGTGCCAGCAGCTTAGGGGACTCGGTCTACGAGCAGTACTTC.